This T cell receptor (beta chain) was sequenced for a study of radiotherapy plus CTLA-4 blockade in lung cancer. Overall study context: Overall, roughly 17% of patients showed an objective response, while about 30% attained disease control.

Comments on this clone: Its antigen is not known.

Findings and limits, study-wide: Peripheral blood showed expansion of tumor-derived TCR clones after radiotherapy and ipilimumab.

Focal radiation plus CTLA-4 blockade with ipilimumab was given to patients with chemo-refractory metastatic non-small-cell lung cancer. The V end was cut by 2 bases, the J end by 2 bases, with 11 bases between. Looked up from germline, CDR1 is MNHEY and CDR2 is SVGAGI. The CDR3 runs to 15 residues. Sequenced by immunoSEQ multiplex PCR; TCRdb stores in-frame clones only, minus some. The data contain under 90,000 clones, 60% to 80% of them singletons. The chain joins TRBV6-5 to TRBJ2-3; D is possibly TRBD2 (6 bases). This receptor was taken from a human donor with non-small cell lung cancer that progressed on radiotherapy plus ipilimumab. This material consisted of peripheral blood, taken from a patient treated with radiotherapy plus ipilimumab. For the CDR3, the DNA is TGTGCCAGCAGTTACGGCGGGGCTTTCACAGATACGCAGTATTTT. Protein product: CASSYGGAFTDTQYF.